The 13 T cell receptor beta chains given below trace back to one sample, sequenced in a study of cytomegalovirus exposure and HLA in healthy donors. A multiplex PCR was run with 60 Vbeta primers and 13 Jbeta primers. Some clones are missing from TCRdb's copy, which holds only in-frame ones; the method was immunoSEQ multiplex PCR. The sample records 150,000 to 200,000 clones, around 62% being singletons. The sequencing input was PBMCs. The source of these receptors is a man in his forties in good health and CMV-seronegative.

V and J are TRBV6-5 and TRBJ1-2, with D maybe TRBD1 (6 bases). Germline CDR1 reads MNHEY; CDR2 reads SVGAGI. This CDR3 contains 12 residues. Deletions cut 8 bases from V and 5 bases from J, with 12 bases between. The DNA of the CDR3 is TGTGCCAGCCGGGACACCATGTATGGCTACACCTTC. Translating it yields CASRDTMYGYTF.

A few counts support this clone. V gene TRBV21-1 combines with J gene TRBJ1-2. TRBV21-1 is reported as a pseudogene. This CDR3 is 12 amino acids long. CDR3 in DNA: TGTGCCAGCAGCAAACCGCTCCGGGGCTACACCTTC. It encodes CASSKPLRGYTF.

The chain carries TRBV5-4 and TRBJ2-7; D unresolved. V was pared by 2 bases and J by 6 bases, with 12 bases between. CDR1 is SGHNT, CDR2 YYREEE, per germline (reference sequence). The CDR3 runs to 13 residues. The CDR3 sequence: CASSLQSNVEQYF. The CDR3 DNA follows: TGTGCCAGCAGCTTACAGTCCAACGTCGAGCAGTACTTC.

The V and J genes are TRBV29-1 and TRBJ2-1; 9 nucleotides agree with TRBD2. The CDR3 length is 14 residues. V shed 7 bases, J shed 7 bases, and the junction held 11 bases outside the gene matches. The germline CDR1 and CDR2 sequences are SQVTM and ANQGSEA. The CDR3 spells CSASYLSGSNEQFF. The DNA of the CDR3 is TGCAGCGCTTCTTACCTTAGCGGGAGTAATGAGCAGTTCTTC.

This sequence joins TRBV29-1 and TRBJ2-4; the D gene is possibly TRBD2 (7 bases). Per the germline V gene, CDR1 is SQVTM and CDR2 is ANQGSEA. The CDR3 extends over 16 amino acids. The V and J ends lost 6 bases and 0 bases respectively, with 18 bases between them. The CDR3 nucleotides are TGCAGCGTAAGGGGGGGCGCGGCCCTAGCCAAAAACATTCAGTACTTC. Protein sequence: CSVRGGAALAKNIQYF.

The V gene is TRBV4-3, the J gene TRBJ2-7; the match to TRBD2 covers 10 bases. The CDR3 has 17 residues. Germline CDR1 is LGHNA and CDR2 is YSLEER. V lost 1 base and J lost 1; bases outside the gene matches: 7. The chain's CDR3 is CASSQGIAGGPSYEQYF. The CDR3 bases are TGCGCCAGCAGCCAAGGAATAGCGGGAGGTCCTTCCTACGAGCAGTACTTC.

The genes are TRBV7-2 and TRBJ2-7; the D gene is possibly TRBD1 (6 bases). V lost 4 bases and J lost 5, with 21 bases in between. This CDR3 is built from 16 residues. CDR1 SGHTA and CDR2 FQGNSA come from the germline V gene. The CDR3 bases are TGTGCCAGCAGCTGGTCAGGGGCAAGTAATGCCCACGAGCAGTACTTC. Translating gives CASSWSGASNAHEQYF.

The chain uses TRBV5-4 and TRBJ2-1; a possible D gene is TRBD2 (5 bases). The CDR3 is 12 residues long. Trimming took off 4 bases at V and 9 bases at J, with 11 bases between the two ends. The germline V gene has CDR1 SGHNT and CDR2 YYREEE (reference sequence). CDR3 loop: CASSQLGSEQFF. In DNA form, the CDR3 reads TGTGCCAGCAGCCAACTAGGAAGTGAGCAGTTCTTC.

The V gene is TRBV30, the J gene TRBJ2-5; 11 bases fit TRBD2. The CDR3 is 15 amino acids. V lost 2 bases to trimming and J lost 5 bases; unmatched junction nucleotides: 7. Germline loops: CDR1 GTSNPN, CDR2 SVGIG (reference sequence). The CDR3 DNA is TGTGCCTGGAGTTCCGGGACTAGCGGTGCTGAGACCCAGTACTTC. It encodes CAWSSGTSGAETQYF. Looking up the rest from reference TRBV30 and TRBJ2-5 gives the full variable domain: SQTIHQWPATLVQPVGSPLSLECTVEGTSNPNLYWYRQAAGRGLQLLFYSVGIGQISSEVPQNLSASRPQDRQFILSSKKLLLSDSGFYLCAWSSGTSGAETQYFGPGTRLLVL.

The V gene is TRBV29-1, the J gene TRBJ2-2, with 7 bases aligning to TRBD2. V was clipped by 3 bases and J by 0 bases; unmatched bases: 1. The CDR3 is made up of 14 amino acids. CDR1 and CDR2 (germline): SQVTM, ANQGSEA. The CDR3 here is CSVDGGANTGELFF. The CDR3 DNA reads TGCAGCGTTGATGGGGGGGCGAACACCGGGGAGCTGTTTTTT.

The rearrangement joins TRBV5-1 to TRBJ1-2; 8 positions match TRBD1. This CDR3 is built from 14 residues. Trimming cost V 4 bases and J 8 bases; bases outside gene matches: 10. Germline V gene lookup returns CDR1 SGHRS and CDR2 YFSETQ. The CDR3 sequence: CASSMDRVRSGYTF. The CDR3 DNA sequence: TGCGCCAGCAGCATGGACAGGGTTCGATCAGGCTACACCTTC.

This clone was counted between two and nine times. The genes are TRBV6-5 and TRBJ2-5, with D possibly being TRBD1 (5 bases). Germline V gives CDR1 MNHEY, CDR2 SVGAGI. V was trimmed by 8 bases and J by 1 base, leaving 8 bases between them. This CDR3 spans 12 amino acids. The CDR3 bases are TGTGCCAGCGGGGCAGCCCAAGAGACCCAGTACTTC. Protein product: CASGAAQETQYF.

The rearrangement uses TRBV7-9 and TRBJ2-7, with D possibly being TRBD2 (7 bases). V lost 5 bases, J lost 5 bases, and 22 bases lay in between. The CDR3 totals 16 residues. Germline-derived CDR1 and CDR2 are SEHNR and FQNEAQ (reference sequence). CDR3 sequence (DNA): TGTGCCAGCAGCCCATTAAAAGGGGGGGACCTACACGAGCAGTACTTC. This sequence encodes CASSPLKGGDLHEQYF. The variable domain in full, with the rest retrieved from reference TRBV7-9 and TRBJ2-7, is DTGVSQNPRHKITKRGQNVTFRCDPISEHNRLYWYRQTLGQGPEFLTYFQNEAQLEKSRLLSDRFSAERPKGSFSTLEIQRTEQGDSAMYLCASSPLKGGDLHEQYFGPGTRLTVT.